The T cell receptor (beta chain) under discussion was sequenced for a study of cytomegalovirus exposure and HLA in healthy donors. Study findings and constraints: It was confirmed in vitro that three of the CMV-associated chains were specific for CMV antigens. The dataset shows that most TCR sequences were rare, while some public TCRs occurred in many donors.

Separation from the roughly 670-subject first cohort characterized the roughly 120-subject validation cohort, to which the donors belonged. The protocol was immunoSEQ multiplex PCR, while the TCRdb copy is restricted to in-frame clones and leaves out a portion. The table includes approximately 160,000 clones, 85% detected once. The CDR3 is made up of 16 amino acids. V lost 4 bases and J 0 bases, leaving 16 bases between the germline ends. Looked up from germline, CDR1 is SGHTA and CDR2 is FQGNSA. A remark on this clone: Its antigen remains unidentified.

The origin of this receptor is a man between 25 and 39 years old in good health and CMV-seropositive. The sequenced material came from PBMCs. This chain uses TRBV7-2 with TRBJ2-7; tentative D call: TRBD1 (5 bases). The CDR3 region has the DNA TGTGCCAGCAGCTCCGACCCCCTAACAGGCTCCTACGAGCAGTACTTC. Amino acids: CASSSDPLTGSYEQYF.